This is a list of T cell receptor beta chains from one sample in a study of blood T cell repertoires in COVID-19. The protocol was immunoSEQ multiplex PCR, while the TCRdb copy is restricted to in-frame clones and leaves out a portion. The table includes approximately 190,000 clones, 80% to 90% detected once. The material sequenced was peripheral blood. Every receptor here comes from a man aged 25-45 years with active or convalescent COVID-19. The CDR3 runs from the conserved cysteine through the conserved F or W. D genes are given only for firm matches. Only part of the rows carry a size: once, few, many, or a class if the clone is expanded.

V gene: TRBV18; D gene: .; clone size: .; J gene: TRBJ1-1; CDR3 protein: CASSPSRDTEAFF; CDR3 DNA: TGTGCCAGCTCACCAAGCAGGGACACTGAAGCTTTCTTT
V gene: TRBV14; D gene: .; clone size: .; J gene: TRBJ2-7; CDR3 protein: CASSQGLTNEQYF; CDR3 DNA: TGTGCCAGCAGCCAAGGTCTGACTAACGAGCAGTACTTC
V gene: TRBV2; D gene: TRBD1; clone size: .; J gene: TRBJ1-5; CDR3 protein: CASSRGQDSNQPQHF; CDR3 DNA: TGTGCCAGCAGCCGCGGACAGGATAGCAATCAGCCCCAGCATTTT
V gene: TRBV12-3/TRBV12-4; D gene: .; clone size: .; J gene: TRBJ2-5; CDR3 protein: CASSFEAQTQYF; CDR3 DNA: TGTGCCAGCAGTTTTGAAGCGCAGACCCAGTACTTC
V gene: TRBV5-6; D gene: .; clone size: .; J gene: TRBJ1-2; CDR3 protein: CASSLLPEDFAGYTF; CDR3 DNA: TGTGCCAGCAGCTTGTTACCCGAAGACTTCGCTGGCTACACCTTC
V gene: TRBV28; D gene: TRBD2; clone size: .; J gene: TRBJ2-3; CDR3 protein: CASSLSGRNTDTQYF; CDR3 DNA: TGTGCCAGCAGCCTCAGCGGGAGAAACACAGATACGCAGTATTTT
V gene: TRBV28; D gene: TRBD1; clone size: .; J gene: TRBJ1-3; CDR3 protein: CASSFQGAGNTIYF; CDR3 DNA: TGTGCCAGCAGTTTTCAGGGGGCTGGAAACACCATATATTTT
V gene: TRBV21-1; D gene: .; clone size: few; J gene: TRBJ2-4; CDR3 protein: CASSTDRAKNIQYF; CDR3 DNA: TGTGCCAGCAGCACCGACAGGGCCAAAAACATTCAGTACTTC
V gene: TRBV28; D gene: TRBD1; clone size: once; J gene: TRBJ1-5; CDR3 protein: CASSSRDREGQPQHF; CDR3 DNA: TGTGCCAGCAGTTCCCGGGACAGGGAGGGTCAGCCCCAGCATTTT
V gene: TRBV28; D gene: TRBD1; clone size: .; J gene: TRBJ1-4; CDR3 protein: CASEGGQGGKLFF; CDR3 DNA: TGTGCCAGCGAAGGGGGACAGGGAGGAAAACTGTTTTTT
V gene: TRBV7-2; D gene: .; clone size: .; J gene: TRBJ1-3; CDR3 protein: CASSLDRGNTIYF; CDR3 DNA: TGTGCCAGCAGCTTAGACAGGGGAAACACCATATATTTT
V gene: TRBV7-2; D gene: TRBD2; clone size: .; J gene: TRBJ2-3; CDR3 protein: CASSPRGGGGTDTQYF; CDR3 DNA: TGTGCCAGCAGCCCTCGGGGTGGGGGGGGCACAGATACGCAGTATTTT
V gene: TRBV28; D gene: TRBD2; clone size: .; J gene: TRBJ2-7; CDR3 protein: CASSLGSGRAFEQYF; CDR3 DNA: TGTGCCAGCAGTTTAGGTAGCGGGAGGGCCTTCGAGCAGTACTTC
V gene: TRBV28; D gene: TRBD1; clone size: .; J gene: TRBJ1-2; CDR3 protein: CASSRGTGGHGYTF; CDR3 DNA: TGTGCCAGCAGCCGCGGGACAGGGGGCCATGGCTACACCTTC
V gene: TRBV29-1; D gene: TRBD2; clone size: .; J gene: TRBJ2-2; CDR3 protein: CSVRLAGGYTGELFF; CDR3 DNA: TGCAGCGTCAGACTAGCGGGGGGGTACACCGGGGAGCTGTTTTTT
V gene: TRBV6-6; D gene: TRBD1; clone size: .; J gene: TRBJ1-5; CDR3 protein: CASSYSRATGGQPQHF; CDR3 DNA: TGTGCCAGCAGTTACTCGAGGGCGACAGGGGGACAGCCCCAGCATTTT
V gene: TRBV6-5; D gene: TRBD2; clone size: .; J gene: TRBJ2-1; CDR3 protein: CASRTGTSPYNEQFF; CDR3 DNA: TGTGCCAGCAGAACCGGGACTAGCCCCTACAATGAGCAGTTCTTC
V gene: TRBV9; D gene: TRBD1; clone size: .; J gene: TRBJ2-1; CDR3 protein: CASSVALDRGIDNEQFF; CDR3 DNA: TGTGCCAGCAGCGTAGCTCTGGACAGGGGAATAGACAATGAGCAGTTCTTC
V gene: TRBV5-6; D gene: .; clone size: few; J gene: TRBJ1-2; CDR3 protein: CASSLVVGQLYGYTF; CDR3 DNA: TGTGCCAGCAGCTTGGTGGTAGGACAGCTCTATGGCTACACCTTC
V gene: TRBV6-5; D gene: TRBD2; clone size: .; J gene: TRBJ2-1; CDR3 protein: CASSYSLNSGRSEQFF; CDR3 DNA: TGTGCCAGCAGTTACTCGTTGAATAGCGGGAGAAGTGAGCAGTTCTTC
V gene: TRBV9; D gene: TRBD1; clone size: .; J gene: TRBJ1-2; CDR3 protein: CASSVGTGGGGYTF; CDR3 DNA: TGTGCCAGCAGCGTGGGGACAGGGGGAGGTGGCTACACCTTC
V gene: TRBV6-6; D gene: .; clone size: .; J gene: TRBJ1-1; CDR3 protein: CASGGGTSTTEAFF; CDR3 DNA: TGTGCCAGCGGGGGGGGAACGTCAACCACTGAAGCTTTCTTT